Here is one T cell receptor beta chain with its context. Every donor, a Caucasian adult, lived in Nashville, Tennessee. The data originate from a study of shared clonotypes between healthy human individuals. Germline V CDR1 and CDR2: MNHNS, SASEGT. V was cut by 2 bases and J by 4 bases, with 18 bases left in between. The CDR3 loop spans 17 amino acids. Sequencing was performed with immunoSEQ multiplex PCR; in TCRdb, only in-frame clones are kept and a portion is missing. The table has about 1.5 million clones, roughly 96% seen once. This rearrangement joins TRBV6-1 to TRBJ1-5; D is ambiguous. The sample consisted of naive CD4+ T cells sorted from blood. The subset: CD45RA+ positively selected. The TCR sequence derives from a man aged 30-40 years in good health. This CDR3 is CASSESGISFRNQPQHF. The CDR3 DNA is TGTGCCAGCAGTGAATCGGGAATCTCTTTTAGAAATCAGCCCCAGCATTTT.